The 13 T cell receptor beta chains in this list originate from one sample, sequenced in a study of Graves' ophthalmopathy and Graves' hyperthyroidism. RNA served as the template for amplifying TCR beta CDR3 regions. An opening RT-PCR round employed HTBI primers and preceded a second-round multiplex PCR. TCRdb independently ran MiXCR on the multiplex PCR reads; one entry per CDR3 protein. The profile shows about 740,000 distinct CDR3 sequences, roughly 40% of them singletons. Sample: peripheral blood. The receptors originated from an adult man with Graves' ophthalmopathy.

There are many counts of this clonotype. The J gene is TRBJ1-2, the V gene TRBV29-1; tentatively, D is TRBD1 (6 bases). This CDR3 spans 12 amino acids. CDR1 SQVTM and CDR2 ANQGSEA come from the germline V gene. V lost 2 bases, J lost 5 bases, and 9 bases lay in between. The CDR3 DNA sequence: TGCAGCGTTGAAACAGGGAAATATGGCTACACCTTC. It specifies CSVETGKYGYTF.

V is TRBV15 and J is TRBJ1-5, with a tentative D call TRBD1 (5 bases). Germline-derived CDR1 and CDR2 are LNHNV and YYDKDF (reference sequence). Trimming shortened V by 0 bases and J by 2 bases, and 11 bases separated the two germline ends. The CDR3 length is 16 residues. Here the CDR3 DNA reads TGTGCCACCAGCAGAGATCCGGGGGTTCGCAATCAGCCCCAGCATTTT. Translated: CATSRDPGVRNQPQHF.

The V gene is TRBV7-2, the J gene TRBJ1-2; D is possibly TRBD1 (5 bases). This CDR3 region has 18 residues. Trimming left V 6 bases short and J 2 bases short, with 25 bases between. The germline gives CDR1 SGHTA, CDR2 FQGNSA. CDR3 DNA sequence: TGTGCCAGCAGTGGCCGGACTAGCGGGATTGGGGGGAACTATGGCTACACCTTC. This gives the protein CASSGRTSGIGGNYGYTF.

This clonotype occurred many times. The chain uses TRBV20-1 and TRBJ1-1; the D is unclear. V gave up 2 bases and J gave up 3 bases, with 7 bases separating them. CDR3 length: 12 residues. Germline values: CDR1 DFQATT, CDR2 SNEGSKA (reference sequence). CDR3 sequence reads: CSARSGYTEAFF. CDR3 sequence (DNA): TGCAGTGCTAGAAGCGGTTACACTGAAGCTTTCTTT.

In its sample, this clonotype was seen many times. V gene TRBV20-1 combines with J gene TRBJ2-7; D is ambiguous. The CDR3 extends over 14 amino acids. V was clipped by 5 bases and J by 1 base, with 15 bases between them. Germline V gives CDR1 DFQATT, CDR2 SNEGSKA (reference sequence). CDR3: CSAPTSRRSYEQYF. CDR3 bases: TGCAGTGCTCCGACGAGTCGCCGATCCTACGAGCAGTACTTC.

The gene calls are TRBV25-1 and TRBJ2-5; D call uncertain. This CDR3 contains 15 residues. Trimming stripped 6 bases from V and 0 bases from J, with 14 bases between. Per germline, CDR1 MGHDK and CDR2 SYGVNS. The DNA for the CDR3 is TGTGCCAGCAGCACGGCCACAGAGTACCAAGAGACCCAGTACTTC. Translation: CASSTATEYQETQYF.

This clonotype was seen ten or more times. The chain couples TRBV20-1 to TRBJ1-4; tentative D call: TRBD1 (5 bases). Between the trimmed V and J ends, which lost 3 bases and 7 bases, there was a span of 15 bases. The CDR3 is made up of 14 amino acids. Germline-derived CDR1 and CDR2 are DFQATT and SNEGSKA (reference sequence). The CDR3 loop reads CSASRQGIIEKLFF. The CDR3 DNA reads TGCAGTGCTAGTAGGCAGGGTATCATTGAAAAACTGTTTTTT.

This clonotype showed up many times. This sequence joins TRBV16 and TRBJ1-1; D gene ambiguous. V was clipped by 0 bases and J by 1 base, with 6 bases between them. The CDR3 totals 14 residues. CDR1 and CDR2 (germline): KGHSY, FQNENV. The CDR3 region has the DNA TGTGCCAGCAGCCAATCCGGGGAGAACACTGAAGCTTTCTTT. Protein sequence: CASSQSGENTEAFF. Drawing the rest from reference TRBV16 and TRBJ1-1, the complete variable domain is GEEVAQTPKHLVRGEGQKAKLYCAPIKGHSYVFWYQQVLKNEFKFLISFQNENVFDETGMPKERFSAKCLPNSPCSLEIQATKLEDSAVYFCASSQSGENTEAFFGQGTRLTVV.

There are many counts of this clonotype. This chain links TRBV2 with TRBJ1-5; a possible D gene is TRBD1 (6 bases). V lost 6 bases and J lost 5, with 14 bases in between. The CDR3 extends over 14 amino acids. CDR1 is SNHLY, CDR2 FYNNEI, per germline. The CDR3 DNA is TGTGCCAGCAGAACTTCAGGGGCCTATCAGCCCCAGCATTTT. Protein sequence: CASRTSGAYQPQHF.

This clonotype has ten or more counts. The V call is TRBV20-1, the J call TRBJ1-5, with D maybe TRBD1 (5 bases). The CDR3 spans 13 residues. V was trimmed by 4 bases and J by 6 bases, leaving 13 bases between them. Germline V gene data show CDR1 as DFQATT and CDR2 as SNEGSKA (reference sequence). The CDR3 is CSANPRAGQPQHF. The CDR3 bases are TGCAGTGCTAACCCCAGGGCTGGTCAGCCCCAGCATTTT.

This clonotype has more than one count but fewer than ten. The chain employs TRBV20-1 and TRBJ1-2; 12 nucleotides match TRBD1. Looked up from germline, CDR1 is DFQATT and CDR2 is SNEGSKA (reference sequence). V dropped 7 bases and J dropped 6; count of bases not matched to a gene: 9. This CDR3 comprises 14 residues. CDR3 in DNA: TGCAGTGTGTTCCGGGACAGGGGGCCTAATGGCTACACCTTC. Amino acids: CSVFRDRGPNGYTF.

The sample holds many counts of this clonotype. The genes are TRBV2 and TRBJ2-5; no definite D call. V lost 2 bases and J lost 3, with 4 bases in between. Germline lookup yields CDR1 SNHLY and CDR2 FYNNEI. The CDR3 sequence is 12 residues long. CDR3 bases: TGTGCCAGCAGTGAATTGGAAGAGACCCAGTACTTC. Amino acid sequence: CASSELEETQYF.

As DNA, the CDR3 is TGTGCCAGCAGCGAATACGGCGGGGAAGAGACCCAGTACTTC. This gives the protein CASSEYGGEETQYF. V usage is TRBV10-3 and J usage is TRBJ2-5; perhaps TRBD2 as D (6 bases). V was clipped by 10 bases and J by 3 bases, with 18 bases between them. This CDR3 has 14 residues. Germline CDR1 is ENHRY and CDR2 is SYGVKD.